This T cell receptor beta chain was obtained from a study of T-cell reconstitution after alpha-beta-depleted transplantation in children. Study-wide results and limits: Newly produced T cells mostly accounted for T-cell counts and diversity one year post-transplant. Roughly two months post-transplant, alpha-beta T cells reportedly originated from several hundred graft clones that had expanded. It was surviving recipient T cells and thymic progenitors that gave some patients high TCRbeta diversity at day 60.

Germline CDR1 SNHLY, CDR2 FYNNEI. This CDR3 contains 14 residues. V shed 2 bases and J shed 4 bases, with 12 bases lying between them. In its sample, this clonotype was seen many times. What it binds is not known. Preparing the TCRbeta library involved the use of unique molecular identifiers. TCRdb independently ran MiXCR on the PCR reads; one entry per CDR3 protein. The data show about 98,000 distinct CDR3 sequences, about 5.6% seen once. Sequencing used PBMCs, mostly from graft donor cells, obtained 60 days after TCRalphabeta/CD19-depleted stem cell transplant. This clonotype was sampled from a female patient between 2 and 10 years old who had a stem cell transplant for Fanconi anemia, so the T cells may come from the graft donor. The V and J genes are TRBV2 and TRBJ2-7, with D perhaps matching TRBD1 (6 bases). This chain's CDR3 is CASSEQGLGYEQYF. In DNA, the CDR3 is TGTGCCAGCAGTGAACAGGGGCTCGGGTACGAGCAGTACTTC.